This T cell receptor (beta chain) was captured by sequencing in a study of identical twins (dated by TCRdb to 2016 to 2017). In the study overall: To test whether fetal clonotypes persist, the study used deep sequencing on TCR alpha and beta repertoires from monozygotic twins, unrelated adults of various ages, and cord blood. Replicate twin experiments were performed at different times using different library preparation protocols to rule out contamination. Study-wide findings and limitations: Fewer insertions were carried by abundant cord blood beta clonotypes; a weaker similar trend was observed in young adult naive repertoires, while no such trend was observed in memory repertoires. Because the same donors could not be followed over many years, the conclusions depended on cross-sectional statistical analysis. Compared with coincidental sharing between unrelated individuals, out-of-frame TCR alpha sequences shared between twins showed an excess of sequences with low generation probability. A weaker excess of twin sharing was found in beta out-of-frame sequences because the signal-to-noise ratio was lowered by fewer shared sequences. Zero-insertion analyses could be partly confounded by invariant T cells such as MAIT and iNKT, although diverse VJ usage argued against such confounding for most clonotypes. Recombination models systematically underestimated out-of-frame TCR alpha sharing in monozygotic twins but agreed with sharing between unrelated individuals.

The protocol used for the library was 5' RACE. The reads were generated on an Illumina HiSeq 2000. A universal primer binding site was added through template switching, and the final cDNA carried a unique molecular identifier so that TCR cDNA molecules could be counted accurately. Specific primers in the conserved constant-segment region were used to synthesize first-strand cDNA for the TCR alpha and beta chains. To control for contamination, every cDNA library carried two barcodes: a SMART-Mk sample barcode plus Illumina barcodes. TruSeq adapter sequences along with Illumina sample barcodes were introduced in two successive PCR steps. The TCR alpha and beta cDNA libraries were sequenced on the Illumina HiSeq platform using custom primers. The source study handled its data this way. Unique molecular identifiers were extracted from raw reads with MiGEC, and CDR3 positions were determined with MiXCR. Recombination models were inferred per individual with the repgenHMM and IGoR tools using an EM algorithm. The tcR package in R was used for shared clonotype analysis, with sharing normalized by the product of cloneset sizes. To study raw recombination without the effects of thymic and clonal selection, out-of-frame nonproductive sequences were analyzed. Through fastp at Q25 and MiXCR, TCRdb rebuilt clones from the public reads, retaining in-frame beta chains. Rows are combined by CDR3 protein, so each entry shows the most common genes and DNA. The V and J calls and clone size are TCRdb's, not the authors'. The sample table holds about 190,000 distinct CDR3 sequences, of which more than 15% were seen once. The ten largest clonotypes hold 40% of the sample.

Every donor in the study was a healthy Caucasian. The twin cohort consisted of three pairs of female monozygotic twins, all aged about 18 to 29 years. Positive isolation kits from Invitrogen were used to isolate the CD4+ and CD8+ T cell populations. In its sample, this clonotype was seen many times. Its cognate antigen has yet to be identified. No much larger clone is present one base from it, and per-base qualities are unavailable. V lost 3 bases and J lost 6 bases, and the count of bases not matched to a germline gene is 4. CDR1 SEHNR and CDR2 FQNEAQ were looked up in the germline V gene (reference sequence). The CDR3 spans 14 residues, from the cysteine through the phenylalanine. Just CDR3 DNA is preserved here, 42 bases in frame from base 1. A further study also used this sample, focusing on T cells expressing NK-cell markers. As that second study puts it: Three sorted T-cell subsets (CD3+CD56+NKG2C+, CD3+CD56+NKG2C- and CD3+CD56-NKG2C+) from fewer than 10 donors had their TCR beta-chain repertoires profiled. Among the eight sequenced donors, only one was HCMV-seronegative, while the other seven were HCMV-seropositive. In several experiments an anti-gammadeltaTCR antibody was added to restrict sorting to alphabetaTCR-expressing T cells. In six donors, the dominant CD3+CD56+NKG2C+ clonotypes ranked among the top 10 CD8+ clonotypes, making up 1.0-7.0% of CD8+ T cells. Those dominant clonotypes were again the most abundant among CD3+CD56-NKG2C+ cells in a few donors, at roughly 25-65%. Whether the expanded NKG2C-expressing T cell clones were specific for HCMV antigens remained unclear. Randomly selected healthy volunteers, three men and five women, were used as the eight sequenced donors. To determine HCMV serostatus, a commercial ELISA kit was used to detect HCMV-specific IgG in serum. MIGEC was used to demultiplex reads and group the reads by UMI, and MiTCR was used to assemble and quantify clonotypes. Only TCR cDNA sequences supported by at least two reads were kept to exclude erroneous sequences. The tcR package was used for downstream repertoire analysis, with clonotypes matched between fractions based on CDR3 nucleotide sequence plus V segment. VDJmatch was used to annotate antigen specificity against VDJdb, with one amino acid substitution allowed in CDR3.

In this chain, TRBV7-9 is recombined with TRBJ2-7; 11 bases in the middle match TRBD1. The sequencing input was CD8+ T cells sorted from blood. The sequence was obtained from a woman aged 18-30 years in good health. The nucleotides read TGTGCCAGCAGCTTCCGGACAGGGGGCCGCGAGCAGTACTTC. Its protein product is CASSFRTGGREQYF.